The clone carrying this T cell receptor beta chain has only one observation. The CDR3 loop spans 13 amino acids. Germline V gene data show CDR1 as DFQATT and CDR2 as SNEGSKA (reference sequence). Deletions cut 6 bases from V and 1 base from J, with 12 bases between. RNA amounts of about 0.45 to 1 ug underwent reverse transcription with random hexamers. Each CDR3 protein gets one entry after TCRdb re-called the immunoSEQ multiplex PCR reads with MiXCR. The table shows roughly 190,000 distinct CDR3 sequences, with 85% to 95% occurring only once. The sample originates from a study of CD8 T cells in Susac syndrome.

This chain connects TRBV20-1 to TRBJ2-5, with D unresolved. The source of this sequence is a human donor in good health. The material sequenced was CD4+ T cells from PBMCs. The CDR3 DNA reads TGCAGTGCCCTGGGCTCTACCCAAGAGACCCAGTACTTC. Its translation is CSALGSTQETQYF.